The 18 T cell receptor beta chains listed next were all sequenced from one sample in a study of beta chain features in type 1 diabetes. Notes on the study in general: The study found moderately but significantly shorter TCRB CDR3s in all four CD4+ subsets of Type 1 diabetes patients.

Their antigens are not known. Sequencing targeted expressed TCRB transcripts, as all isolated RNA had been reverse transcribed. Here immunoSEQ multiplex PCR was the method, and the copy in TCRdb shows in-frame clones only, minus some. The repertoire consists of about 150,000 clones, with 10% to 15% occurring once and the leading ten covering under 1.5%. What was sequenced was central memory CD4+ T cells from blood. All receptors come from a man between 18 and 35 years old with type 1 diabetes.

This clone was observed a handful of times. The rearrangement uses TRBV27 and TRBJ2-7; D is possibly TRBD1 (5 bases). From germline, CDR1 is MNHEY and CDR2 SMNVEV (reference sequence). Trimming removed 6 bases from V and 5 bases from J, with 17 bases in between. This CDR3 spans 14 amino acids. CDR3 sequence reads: CASSQSVRVHEQYF. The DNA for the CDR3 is TGTGCCAGCAGCCAATCGGTCAGGGTGCACGAGCAGTACTTC.

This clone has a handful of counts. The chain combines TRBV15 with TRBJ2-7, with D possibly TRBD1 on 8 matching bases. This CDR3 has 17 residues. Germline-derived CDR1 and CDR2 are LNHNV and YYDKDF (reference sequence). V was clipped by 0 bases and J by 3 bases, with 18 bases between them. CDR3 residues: CATSRDVYRGGGYEQYF. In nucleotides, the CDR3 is TGTGCCACCAGCAGAGATGTCTACAGGGGGGGTGGCTACGAGCAGTACTTC. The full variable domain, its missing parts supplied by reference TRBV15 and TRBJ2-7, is DAMVIQNPRYQVTQFGKPVTLSCSQTLNHNVMYWYQQKSSQAPKLLFHYYDKDFNNEADTPDNFQSRRPNTSFCFLDIRSPGLGDTAMYLCATSRDVYRGGGYEQYFGPGTRLTVT.

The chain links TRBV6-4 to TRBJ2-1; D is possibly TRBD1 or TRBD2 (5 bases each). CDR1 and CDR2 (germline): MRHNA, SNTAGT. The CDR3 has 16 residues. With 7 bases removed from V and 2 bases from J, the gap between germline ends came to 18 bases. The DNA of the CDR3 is TGTGCCAGCATATTAGAGGGGTCCATACCCTACAATGAGCAGTTCTTC. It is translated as CASILEGSIPYNEQFF.

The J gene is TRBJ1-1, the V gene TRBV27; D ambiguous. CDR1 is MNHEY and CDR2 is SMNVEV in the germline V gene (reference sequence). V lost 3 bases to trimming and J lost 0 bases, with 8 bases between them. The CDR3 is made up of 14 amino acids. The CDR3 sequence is CASSLGGVNTEAFF. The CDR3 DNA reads TGTGCCAGCAGTTTGGGTGGTGTGAACACTGAAGCTTTCTTT.

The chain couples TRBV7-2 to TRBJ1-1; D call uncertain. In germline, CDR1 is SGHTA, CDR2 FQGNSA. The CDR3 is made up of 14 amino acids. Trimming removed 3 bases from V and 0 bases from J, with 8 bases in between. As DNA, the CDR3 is TGTGCCAGCAGCTTTGACCGACTGAACACTGAAGCTTTCTTT. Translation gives CASSFDRLNTEAFF.

Here the CDR3 reads CAWSALAGGSNEQFF. In DNA, the CDR3 is TGTGCCTGGAGTGCCCTAGCGGGGGGTAGTAATGAGCAGTTCTTC. The chain links TRBV30 to TRBJ2-1; TRBD2 agrees at 11 bases. Germline trimming cut 1 base from V and 7 bases from J; bases unmatched to any gene: 6. Germline values: CDR1 GTSNPN, CDR2 SVGIG (reference sequence). The length of the CDR3 is 15 residues.

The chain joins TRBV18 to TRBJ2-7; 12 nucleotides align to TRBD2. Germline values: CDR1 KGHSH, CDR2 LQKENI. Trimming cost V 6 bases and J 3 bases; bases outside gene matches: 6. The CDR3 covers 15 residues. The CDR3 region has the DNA TGTGCCAGCTCTCCTACTAGCGGGGGGTTCTACGAGCAGTACTTC. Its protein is CASSPTSGGFYEQYF.

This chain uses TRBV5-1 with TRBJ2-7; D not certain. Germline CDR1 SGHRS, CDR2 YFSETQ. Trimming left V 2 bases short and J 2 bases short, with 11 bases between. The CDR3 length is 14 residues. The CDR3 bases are TGCGCCAGCAGCTTTGTTGACTCGGCCTACGAGCAGTACTTC. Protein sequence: CASSFVDSAYEQYF.

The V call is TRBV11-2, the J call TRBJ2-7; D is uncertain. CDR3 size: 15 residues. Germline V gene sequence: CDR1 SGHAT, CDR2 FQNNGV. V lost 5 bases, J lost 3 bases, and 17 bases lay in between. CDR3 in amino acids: CASSPVAVPYYEQYF. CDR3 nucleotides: TGTGCCAGCAGCCCCGTAGCCGTCCCCTACTACGAGCAGTACTTC.

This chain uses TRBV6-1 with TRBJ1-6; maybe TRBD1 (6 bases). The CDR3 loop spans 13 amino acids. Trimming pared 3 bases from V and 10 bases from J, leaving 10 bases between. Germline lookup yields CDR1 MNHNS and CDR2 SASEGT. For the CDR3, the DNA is TGTGCCAGCAGTGACAGGGGAGACTCACCCCTCCACTTT. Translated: CASSDRGDSPLHF.

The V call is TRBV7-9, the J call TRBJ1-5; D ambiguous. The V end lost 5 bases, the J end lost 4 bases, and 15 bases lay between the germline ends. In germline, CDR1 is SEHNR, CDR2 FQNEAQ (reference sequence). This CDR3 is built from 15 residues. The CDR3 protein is CASSAFEVGNQPQHF. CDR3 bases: TGTGCCAGCAGCGCCTTTGAGGTAGGGAATCAGCCCCAGCATTTT.

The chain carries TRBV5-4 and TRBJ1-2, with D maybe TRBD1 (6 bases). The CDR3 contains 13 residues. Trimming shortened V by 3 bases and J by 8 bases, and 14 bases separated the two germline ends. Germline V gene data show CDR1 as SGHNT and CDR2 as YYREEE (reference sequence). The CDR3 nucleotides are TGTGCCAGCAGCTGGACAGACCAGAGGGGCTACACCTTC. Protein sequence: CASSWTDQRGYTF. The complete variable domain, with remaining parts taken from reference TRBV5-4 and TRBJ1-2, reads ETGVTQSPTHLIKTRGQQVTLRCSSQSGHNTVSWYQQALGQGPQFIFQYYREEENGRGNFPPRFSGLQFPNYSSELNVNALELDDSALYLCASSWTDQRGYTFGSGTRLTVV.

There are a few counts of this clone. The CDR3 DNA reads as TGTGCCAGTAGTTCCAATGGACAGAACACTGAAGCTTTCTTT. Translated: CASSSNGQNTEAFF. The chain employs TRBV19 and TRBJ1-1; tentative D call: TRBD1 (5 bases). V lost 5 bases and J lost 1, with 11 bases in between. The CDR3 loop spans 14 amino acids. Germline CDR1 is LNHDA and CDR2 is SQIVND (reference sequence).

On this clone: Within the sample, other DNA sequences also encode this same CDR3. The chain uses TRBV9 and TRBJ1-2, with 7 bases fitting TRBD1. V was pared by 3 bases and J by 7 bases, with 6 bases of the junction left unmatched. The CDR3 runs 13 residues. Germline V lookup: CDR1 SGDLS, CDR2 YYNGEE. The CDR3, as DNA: TGTGCCAGCAGCGGGCAGGGGGAGCGTGGCTACACCTTC. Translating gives CASSGQGERGYTF.

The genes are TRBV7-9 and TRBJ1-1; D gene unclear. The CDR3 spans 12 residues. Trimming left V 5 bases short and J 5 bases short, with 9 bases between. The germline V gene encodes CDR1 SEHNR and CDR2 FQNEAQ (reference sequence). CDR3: CASSAQGTEAFF. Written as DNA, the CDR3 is TGTGCCAGCAGCGCTCAAGGAACTGAAGCTTTCTTT.

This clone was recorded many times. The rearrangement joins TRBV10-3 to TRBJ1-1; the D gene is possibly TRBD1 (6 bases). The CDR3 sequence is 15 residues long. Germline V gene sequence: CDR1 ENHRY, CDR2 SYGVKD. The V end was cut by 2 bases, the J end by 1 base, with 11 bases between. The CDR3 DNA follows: TGTGCCATCAGTGAGGGGACACTGACGAACACTGAAGCTTTCTTT. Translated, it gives CAISEGTLTNTEAFF.

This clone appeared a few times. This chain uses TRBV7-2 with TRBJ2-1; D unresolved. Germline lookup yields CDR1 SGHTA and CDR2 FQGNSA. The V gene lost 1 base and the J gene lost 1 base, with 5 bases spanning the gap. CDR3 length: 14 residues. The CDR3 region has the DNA TGTGCCAGCAGCTTAGAAAGTTCCTACAATGAGCAGTTCTTC. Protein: CASSLESSYNEQFF.

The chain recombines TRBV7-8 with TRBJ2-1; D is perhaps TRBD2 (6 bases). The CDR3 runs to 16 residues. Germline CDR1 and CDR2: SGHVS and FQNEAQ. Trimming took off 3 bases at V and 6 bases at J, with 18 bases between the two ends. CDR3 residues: CASSLGGTPAGNEQFF. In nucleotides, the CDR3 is TGTGCCAGCAGCTTGGGCGGGACTCCGGCCGGCAATGAGCAGTTCTTC. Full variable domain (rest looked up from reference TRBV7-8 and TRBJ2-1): GAGVSQSPRYKVAKRGQDVALRCDPISGHVSLFWYQQALGQGPEFLTYFQNEAQLDKSGLPSDRFFAERPEGSVSTLKIQRTQQEDSAVYLCASSLGGTPAGNEQFFGPGTRLTVL.